The 5 T cell receptor beta chains presented below share a single source sample, sequenced in a study of STAT3 mutations in large granular lymphocyte leukemia. Study-wide results and caveats: Every T-cell large granular lymphocyte leukemia patient had at least one immunodominant TCR beta clonotype.

What these receptors recognize is not known. Measured with immunoSEQ multiplex PCR; TCRdb has only the in-frame clones, and not every one. The sample yields 10,000 to 15,000 clones, over 70% seen once. Material: peripheral blood mononuclear cells. These receptors were obtained from a man aged 55 to 70 with T-cell large granular lymphocyte leukemia. Some clones in this sample may be carry-over from other donors' samples.

A few counts support this clone. The chain is built from TRBV10-1 and TRBJ1-5; TRBD1 agrees at 10 bases. The CDR3 has 16 residues. Losses at the gene ends were 6 bases for V and 4 bases for J; bases not matched to a gene: 9. CDR1 and CDR2 from the germline V gene are WNHNN and SYGVQD (reference sequence). CDR3: CASRGDRGNGNQPQHF. The CDR3 coding sequence is TGCGCCAGCAGAGGGGACAGGGGAAACGGGAATCAGCCCCAGCATTTT.

This rearrangement joins TRBV7-9 to TRBJ1-2; D not certain. V lost 4 bases, J lost 7 bases, and 16 bases lay in between. Germline V gene data show CDR1 as SEHNR and CDR2 as FQNEAQ (reference sequence). The length of the CDR3 is 14 residues. CDR3 bases: TGTGCCAGCAGCTCCGACGGCAGAAGGAGTGGCTACACCTTC. Encoded protein: CASSSDGRRSGYTF.

In its sample, this clone is medium-sized. The chain combines TRBV5-1 with TRBJ1-4, with D unresolved. The V gene lost 7 bases and the J gene lost 4 bases, with 14 bases spanning the gap. CDR1 and CDR2 from the germline V gene are SGHRS and YFSETQ. This CDR3 comprises 14 residues. The CDR3 DNA follows: TGCGCCAGCTCTCGGGCGGACGGTAATGAAAAACTGTTTTTT. It encodes CASSRADGNEKLFF.

The chain links TRBV5-8 to TRBJ2-7; weak D call: TRBD2 (6 bases). The CDR3 extends over 14 amino acids. V was trimmed by 4 bases and J by 4 bases, leaving 15 bases between them. Germline loops: CDR1 SGHTS, CDR2 YDEGEE. The CDR3 DNA is TGTGCCAGCAGCCCCACTCCCGCGGGGTACGAGCAGTACTTC. Its protein is CASSPTPAGYEQYF.

The gene calls are TRBV28 and TRBJ2-5, with 10 bases lining up with TRBD1. Trimming cost V 6 bases and J 5 bases; bases outside gene matches: 6. In germline, CDR1 is MDHEN, CDR2 SYDVKM. CDR3 size: 14 residues. CDR3 amino acids: CASSPDRGGETQYF. CDR3 coding DNA: TGTGCCAGCAGCCCGGACAGGGGGGGGGAGACCCAGTACTTC.